This record concerns one T cell receptor beta chain sequence. Its antigen remains unknown. The sample comes from a study of cytomegalovirus exposure and HLA in healthy donors. Germline values: CDR1 LGHNA, CDR2 YNFKEQ. Unmatched junction bases numbered 9, after V lost 4 bases and J lost 10 bases. CDR3 length: 14 amino acids. A multiplex PCR was run with 60 Vbeta primers and 13 Jbeta primers. TCRdb keeps only in-frame clones here, not all; method: immunoSEQ multiplex PCR. The table has 110,000 or so clones, over 65% seen once. Study conclusions and caveats: Some TCR beta chains (approximately 180 of them) were listed as cytomegalovirus-associated. Accounts indicate the classifier identified cytomegalovirus status with strong specificity and sensitivity.

The genes are TRBV4-2 and TRBJ2-1; the match to TRBD2 covers 8 bases. The sequenced sample consisted of PBMCs. This TCR derives from a woman in her 30s in good health and CMV-seropositive. CDR3 DNA: TGTGCCAGCAGCCTCGGGACTAGTATACCCGAGCAGTTCTTC. Protein sequence: CASSLGTSIPEQFF.